This T cell receptor (beta chain) came from a study of T cell responses to AZD1222 COVID-19 vaccine. Across the whole study: Second doses were pooled across both intervals (about 4 or about 12 weeks). Findings and limits, study-wide: Two doses of AZD1222 preceded a rise in Spike-specific TCR breadth and depth. Scientists sampled the repertoires only once the peak T cell response had passed.

This clone was seen only once. Antigen specificity is unknown. Using immunoSEQ multiplex PCR, the repertoire was profiled, and TCRdb retains in-frame clones only, with some absent. The data show over 75,000 clones, approximately 89% seen once. Germline trimming cut 4 bases from V and 6 bases from J; bases unmatched to any gene: 9. Germline V gives CDR1 SGDLS, CDR2 YYNGEE. The CDR3 sequence is 15 residues long. The chain is built from TRBV9 and TRBJ2-3; 9 bases align to TRBD2. The material sequenced was peripheral blood, taken on day 0 of AZD1222 vaccination. The sequence was collected from an adult in good health. The CDR3 bases are TGTGCCAGCAGCCCCCCTGCGGGGGGGGTGGATACGCAGTATTTT. Encoded protein: CASSPPAGGVDTQYF. The variable domain in full, completed from reference TRBV9 and TRBJ2-3, reads DSGVTQTPKHLITATGQRVTLRCSPRSGDLSVYWYQQSLDQGLQFLIQYYNGEERAKGNILERFSAQQFPDLHSELNLSSLELGDSALYFCASSPPAGGVDTQYFGPGTRLTVL.